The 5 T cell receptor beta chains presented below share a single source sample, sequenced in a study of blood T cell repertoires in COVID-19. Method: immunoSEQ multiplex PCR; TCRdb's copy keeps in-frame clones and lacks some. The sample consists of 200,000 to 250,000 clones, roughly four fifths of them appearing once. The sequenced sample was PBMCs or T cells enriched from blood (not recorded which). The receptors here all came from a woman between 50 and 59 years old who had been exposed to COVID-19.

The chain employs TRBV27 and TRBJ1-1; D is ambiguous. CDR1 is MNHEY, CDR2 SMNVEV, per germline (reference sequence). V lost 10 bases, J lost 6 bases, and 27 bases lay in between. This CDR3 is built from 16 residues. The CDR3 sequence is CATISLRAGLRPEAFF. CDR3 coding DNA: TGTGCCACCATATCTTTGAGGGCAGGACTCAGGCCTGAAGCTTTCTTT.

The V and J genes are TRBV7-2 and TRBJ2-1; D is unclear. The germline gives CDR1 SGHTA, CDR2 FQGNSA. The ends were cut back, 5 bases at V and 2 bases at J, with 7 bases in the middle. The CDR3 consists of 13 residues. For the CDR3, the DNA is TGTGCCAGCAGCGCCGGAGCCTACAATGAGCAGTTCTTC. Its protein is CASSAGAYNEQFF.

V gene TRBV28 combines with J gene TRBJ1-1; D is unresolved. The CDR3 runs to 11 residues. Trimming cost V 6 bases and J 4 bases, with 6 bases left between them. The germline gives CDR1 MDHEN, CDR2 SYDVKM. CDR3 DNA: TGTGCCAGCAGCCGAGGCACTGAAGCTTTCTTT. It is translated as CASSRGTEAFF.

CDR3 bases: TGTGCCAGCAGCTGGGGGCCAGGGTCCAATGAGCAGTTCTTC. This sequence encodes CASSWGPGSNEQFF. The chain recombines TRBV5-8 with TRBJ2-1, with D possibly TRBD1 on 6 matching bases. CDR1 is SGHTS and CDR2 is YDEGEE in the germline V gene. This CDR3 has 14 residues. Trimming pared 3 bases from V and 6 bases from J, leaving 13 bases between.

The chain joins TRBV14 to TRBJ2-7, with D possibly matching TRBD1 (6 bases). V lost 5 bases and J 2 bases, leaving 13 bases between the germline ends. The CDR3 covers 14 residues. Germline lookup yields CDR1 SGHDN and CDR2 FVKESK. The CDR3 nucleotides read TGTGCCAGCAGCATCCAGGGGCCCGCCTACGAGCAGTACTTC. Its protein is CASSIQGPAYEQYF.